The 9 T cell receptor beta chains reported below all come from one sample, sequenced in a study of cytomegalovirus exposure and HLA in healthy donors. PCR used 60 Vbeta primers and 13 Jbeta primers. Data came from immunoSEQ multiplex PCR; TCRdb stores just in-frame clones and leaves some out. The sample includes 150,000 to 200,000 clones, 60% to 85% of them seen just once. The sequenced sample was PBMCs. These receptors came from a woman in her thirties or forties in good health and CMV-seronegative.

The chain employs TRBV18 and TRBJ2-3, with TRBD2 as a possible D gene (6 bases). Trimming removed 6 bases from V and 5 bases from J, with 18 bases in between. Germline CDR1 and CDR2: KGHSH and LQKENI. This CDR3 spans 15 amino acids. DNA for the CDR3: TGTGCCAGCTCCCCCGCGGAGGGTCAAAGAGATACGCAGTATTTT. Amino acids: CASSPAEGQRDTQYF.

The chain recombines TRBV29-1 with TRBJ2-2, with D perhaps TRBD1 (6 bases). CDR1 SQVTM and CDR2 ANQGSEA come from the germline V gene. Trimming removed 5 bases at V and 1 base at J, with 14 bases between. The CDR3 contains 15 residues. The CDR3 here is CSVPKQGMNTGELFF. CDR3 sequence (DNA): TGCAGCGTTCCGAAACAGGGCATGAACACCGGGGAGCTGTTTTTT.

The V and J genes are TRBV19 and TRBJ2-5; 8 positions match TRBD1. CDR1 and CDR2 (germline): LNHDA, SQIVND (reference sequence). V shed 4 bases, J shed 5 bases, and the junction held 9 bases outside the gene matches. CDR3 length: 15 amino acids. In nucleotides, the CDR3 is TGTGCCAGTAGTAGAGGGGACAGGTTGGGGGAGACCCAGTACTTC. Translated: CASSRGDRLGETQYF. The variable domain in full, completed from reference TRBV19 and TRBJ2-5, reads DGGITQSPKYLFRKEGQNVTLSCEQNLNHDAMYWYRQDPGQGLRLIYYSQIVNDFQKGDIAEGYSVSREKKESFPLTVTSAQKNPTAFYLCASSRGDRLGETQYFGPGTRLLVL.

This clone was found once. The chain couples TRBV7-3 to TRBJ1-2, with D maybe TRBD1 (5 bases). V dropped 5 bases and J dropped 4 bases, with 17 bases sitting between them. The CDR3 runs to 15 residues. From germline, CDR1 is SGHTA and CDR2 FQGTGA. This chain's CDR3 is CASSPTGQLRYGYTF. The CDR3 coding sequence is TGTGCCAGCAGCCCCACAGGACAACTTCGCTATGGCTACACCTTC.

This clone came up a few times. The V call is TRBV7-9, the J call TRBJ1-5; D remains ambiguous. Germline V lookup: CDR1 SEHNR, CDR2 FQNEAQ (reference sequence). Trimming removed 4 bases at V and 2 bases at J, with 21 bases between. This CDR3 contains 18 residues. This CDR3 reads CASSSSGGRRRGNQPQHF. The CDR3 bases are TGTGCCAGCAGCTCCTCTGGAGGCCGGAGAAGGGGCAATCAGCCCCAGCATTTT.

This sequence joins TRBV4-2 and TRBJ1-4; the D gene is possibly TRBD1 (5 bases). The V gene lost 4 bases and the J gene lost 7 bases, with 19 bases spanning the gap. The CDR3 sequence is 16 residues long. Germline V lookup: CDR1 LGHNA, CDR2 YNFKEQ. CDR3: CASSRGGGEATEKLFF. In DNA form, the CDR3 reads TGTGCCAGCAGCCGGGGGGGAGGGGAGGCAACTGAAAAACTGTTTTTT.

The rearrangement links TRBV19 to TRBJ1-1; 12 nucleotides agree with TRBD1. CDR3 length equals 15 residues. Germline CDR1 LNHDA, CDR2 SQIVND (reference sequence). Trimming at V came to 8 bases and at J to 4 bases, leaving 8 bases not matched to a gene. CDR3 residues: CASGGTGGPFTEAFF. CDR3 nucleotide sequence: TGTGCCAGTGGGGGGACAGGGGGCCCTTTCACTGAAGCTTTCTTT. Full variable domain (rest looked up from reference TRBV19 and TRBJ1-1): DGGITQSPKYLFRKEGQNVTLSCEQNLNHDAMYWYRQDPGQGLRLIYYSQIVNDFQKGDIAEGYSVSREKKESFPLTVTSAQKNPTAFYLCASGGTGGPFTEAFFGQGTRLTVV.

The genes are TRBV9 and TRBJ1-6; D is perhaps TRBD1 (6 bases). Germline V CDR1 and CDR2: SGDLS, YYNGEE. The V and J ends lost 4 bases and 7 bases respectively, with 15 bases between them. The CDR3 spans 15 residues. The CDR3 sequence is CASSPWDTQNSPLHF. In DNA, the CDR3 is TGTGCCAGCAGCCCCTGGGACACTCAAAATTCACCCCTCCACTTT.

The chain links TRBV5-1 to TRBJ1-1; D possibly corresponds to TRBD1 (6 bases). Germline lookup yields CDR1 SGHRS and CDR2 YFSETQ. The V end lost 2 bases, the J end lost 10 bases, and 15 bases lay between the germline ends. CDR3 length: 13 amino acids. The CDR3 DNA follows: TGCGCCAGCAGCTTACTAGGGGGGGCGGTAGCTTTCTTT. Encoded protein: CASSLLGGAVAFF.